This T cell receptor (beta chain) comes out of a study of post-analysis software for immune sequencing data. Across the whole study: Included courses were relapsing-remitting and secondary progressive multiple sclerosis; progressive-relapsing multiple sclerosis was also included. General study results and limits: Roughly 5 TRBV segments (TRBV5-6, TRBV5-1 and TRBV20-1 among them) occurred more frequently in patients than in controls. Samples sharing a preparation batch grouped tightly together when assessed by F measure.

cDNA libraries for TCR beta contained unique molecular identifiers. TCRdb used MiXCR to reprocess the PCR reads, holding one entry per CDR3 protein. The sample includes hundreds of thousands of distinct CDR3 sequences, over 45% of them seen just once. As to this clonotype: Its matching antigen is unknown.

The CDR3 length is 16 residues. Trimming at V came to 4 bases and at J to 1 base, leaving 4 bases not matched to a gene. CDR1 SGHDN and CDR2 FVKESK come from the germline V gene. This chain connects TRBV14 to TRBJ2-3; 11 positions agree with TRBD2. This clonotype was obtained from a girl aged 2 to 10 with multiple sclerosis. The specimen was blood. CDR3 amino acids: CASSPLAGGRTDTQYF. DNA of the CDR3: TGTGCCAGCAGCCCCCTAGCGGGGGGCCGCACAGATACGCAGTATTTT.